This T cell receptor beta chain was observed in a study of T and B cells in COVID-19 patients (TCRdb year 2020). For the study in its entirety: Using TRB and IGH repertoire sequencing of peripheral blood, the study characterized adaptive immunity in COVID-19 patients who had active infection or had recovered. The recovered cohort included roughly 19 patients who contributed 20 to 25 samples, and most of those patients had mild to moderate COVID-19 that was managed on an outpatient basis. Critical illness requiring mechanical ventilation or ECMO was present in about 65% of the roughly 20 patients in the active-infection cohort. Comorbidities linked to unfavorable COVID-19 outcome were present in about 90% of the roughly 20 patients in the active-infection cohort. Median age was almost 35 years in the recovered cohort versus around 62 years in the active-infection cohort. For the repertoire analyses, the comparison was an age-matched reference group of a few dozen healthy donors who were negative for COVID-19 antibodies. As many as 9 follow-up blood samples were collected from each patient, and in some individuals these samples spanned different disease stages. Over 8 million TCR sequences were analysed from a TCR and BCR sequence repository that comprised 30 to 45 patients and around 70 time points. Because samples were available both during active disease and after recovery, a couple of patients were counted in both the recovered and the active cohorts.

The investigation overall reported the following: Specific T cell subsets (CD4+/Treg/CD8+) and sorted SARS-CoV-2-responsive or tetramer+ T cells had not yet been sequenced, and these experiments were ongoing. A total of some 2,400 exclusive TCR clusters, including some 32 low-pGen clusters, were found in the recovered cohort. Blood samples obtained from mildly ill patients during symptoms, as well as early samples obtained from severe cases, were available only in scarce numbers. In patients with COVID-19, the usage of TRBV/TRBJ genes was reported to be strongly skewed. TRB repertoires were found to be highly clonal in active COVID-19, whereas diversity and richness at recovery were found to rise above healthy donor levels. It was stated that prospective validation of the reported TCR clusters was required before the clusters could be put to clinical use. The size of the cohort was considered insufficient for assessing HLA contributions to COVID-19 susceptibility or severity.

Via the germline V gene, CDR1 is SGHTA and CDR2 FQGNSA. Trimming removed 3 bases from V and 3 bases from J, leaving 3 bases between the germline ends. CDR3 length: 13 amino acids, cysteine to phenylalanine. The sequence is cut down to CDR3 DNA, 39 bases in frame from base 1. The instrument given in TCRdb is Illumina MiSeq. Multiplex PCR with BIOMED2 TRB-A/B primer pools was used to amplify TRB rearrangements. Illumina-compatible adapters and 7-nucleotide sample barcodes were added to the amplicons in two consecutive PCRs. Phusion HS II polymerase was used for all library PCRs. The amplicons were purified from gel with the NucleoSpin Gel and PCR Clean-up kit, measured on Qubit, and then pooled at about 4 nM. The quality of the amplicon pool was checked on an Agilent 2100 Bioanalyzer prior to Illumina next-generation sequencing. For the original study's pipeline: MiXCR 3.0.8 with the default MiXCR reference library was used to annotate TRB rearrangements. Non-productive reads and sequences with fewer than 2 reads were removed, and every unique CDR3 nucleotide sequence was treated as one clone. Clonality, diversity, richness and V-J gene usage were calculated in R 3.5.1. GLIPH2 was used to cluster TCRs based on CDR3 similarity, and OLGA was used to calculate the generation probabilities. GLIPH2 clusters were kept only if they contained at least four unique TCR clonotypes found in at least three individuals. The public reads were run again by TCRdb, first through fastp at Q25 and then through MiXCR, and only productive beta chains were kept. Merged by CDR3 protein, the rows form single entries marked with the most common genes and DNA. None of the V and J calls come from the authors' own analysis; TCRdb made them. This sample holds about 21,000 distinct CDR3 sequences; 30% were observed only once. About 2.2% of the sample is held by the ten biggest clonotypes.

About this clonotype: It lacks a known antigen. Base qualities are not recorded, but no much larger clone differs from it by a single base.

TRB repertoires were amplified using about 230-500 ng of genomic DNA isolated from blood. The sequence joins TRBV7-2 to TRBJ2-6, with the identity of the D gene unclear. Sequenced input: blood. This TCR came from a human donor who had recovered from COVID-19. The CDR3 protein sequence reads: CASSFFGANVLTF. Here is the DNA: TGTGCCAGCAGCTTCTTTGGGGCCAACGTCCTGACTTTC. Outside the CDR3, residues come from the reference TRBV7-2 and TRBJ2-6 proteins, so the full variable domain is: GAGVSQSPSNKVTEKGKDVELRCDPISGHTALYWYRQSLGQGLEFLIYFQGNSAPDKSGLPSDRFSAERTGGSVSTLTIQRTQQEDSAVYLCASSFFGANVLTFGAGSRLTVL.